Listed below are T cell receptor beta chains from one sample, sequenced in a study of blood T cell repertoires in COVID-19. Profiled with immunoSEQ multiplex PCR; TCRdb holds only in-frame clones, not every one. This table holds about 310,000 clones, roughly 90% found once. Sample: PBMCs or T cells enriched from blood (not recorded which). These receptors came from a woman aged 40 to 50 who had recovered from COVID-19. The CDR3 runs from the conserved cysteine through the conserved F or W. Fields, in order: V gene, D gene, J gene, clone size, CDR3 DNA, CDR3 protein. The D gene is left open where the match is weak. Not every row has a clone size; where given, it reads once, few, many or a size class.

TRBV29-1	TRBD1	TRBJ2-7	-	TGCAGCGGCCACAGGGGGCTCGAGCAGTACTTC	CSGHRGLEQYF
TRBV18	-	TRBJ2-7	-	TGTGCCAGCTCACCCACAGGAGCTCCCTCCTACGAGCAGTACTTC	CASSPTGAPSYEQYF
TRBV30	-	TRBJ1-6	-	TGTGCCTGGAGTGTAGGGTGGACTGCTCAATATAATTCACCCCTCCACTTT	CAWSVGWTAQYNSPLHF
TRBV5-1	TRBD1	TRBJ1-3	-	TGCGCCAGCAGCCCGTCGGGGACAGGGGGAAACACCATATATTTT	CASSPSGTGGNTIYF
TRBV19	TRBD1	TRBJ1-4	-	TGTGCCAGTAGTATGGGACAGCGGTGGGAAAAACTGTTTTTT	CASSMGQRWEKLFF
TRBV6-5	TRBD2	TRBJ2-5	-	TGTGCCAGCAGTACTGTACTAGCGGGGCAAGAGACCCAGTACTTC	CASSTVLAGQETQYF
TRBV11-2	TRBD1	TRBJ2-1	-	TGTGCCAGCAGCCGCCAGGGGGACAATGAGCAGTTCTTC	CASSRQGDNEQFF
TRBV3-1/TRBV3-2	TRBD1	TRBJ2-7	once	TGTGCCAGCAGCGGGGGACAGGGGCGTCCCTACGAGCAGTACTTC	CASSGGQGRPYEQYF
TRBV29-1	-	TRBJ2-3	-	TGCAGCGTTGAGACAAGCACAGATACGCAGTATTTT	CSVETSTDTQYF
TRBV18	-	TRBJ1-1	-	TGTGCCAGCTCACGTGGGGGGGGTCCGAACACTGAAGCTTTCTTT	CASSRGGGPNTEAFF
TRBV6-4	-	TRBJ1-5	few	TGTGCCAGCAGCGAGGCAGACAATCAGCCCCAGCATTTT	CASSEADNQPQHF
TRBV11-3	-	TRBJ2-2	-	TGTGCCAGCAGCTCACCTCGGTCGGGTTGGACCGGGGAGCTGTTTTTT	CASSSPRSGWTGELFF
TRBV5-8	-	TRBJ1-2	-	TGTGCCAGCAGCTTGCGGGGGACCGGGGACTATGGCTACACCTTC	CASSLRGTGDYGYTF
TRBV9	TRBD2	TRBJ2-3	-	TGTGCCAGCAGCGTAGTGGGACTAGCGGGGGGGCAAACCCCGATACCTAGCACAGATACGCAGTATTTT	CASSVVGLAGGQTPIPSTDTQYF
TRBV7-3	TRBD1	TRBJ2-1	-	TGTGCCAGCAGCTTGGGGACAGCAAGCAATGAGCAGTTCTTC	CASSLGTASNEQFF
TRBV2	TRBD1	TRBJ1-2	-	TGTGCCAGACGGACAGGACTATATGGCTACACCTTC	CARRTGLYGYTF
TRBV7-2	-	TRBJ1-5	-	TGTGCCAGCAGCTTAGTGGGGACTGGGGGCAATCAGCCCCAGCATTTT	CASSLVGTGGNQPQHF
TRBV18	-	TRBJ1-5	few	TGTGCCAGCTCACGTGGGGGGTTCGATCAGCCCCAGCATTTT	CASSRGGFDQPQHF
TRBV4-3	-	TRBJ2-3	once	TGCGCCAGCAGCCAAGATGGTATGGGCGGGAGCACAGATACGCAGTATTTT	CASSQDGMGGSTDTQYF
TRBV5-4	TRBD2	TRBJ2-5	-	TGTGCCAGCAGCGAGGAGGGTAGCGGGGGCCTGACCCAGTACTTC	CASSEEGSGGLTQYF
TRBV5-1	TRBD2	TRBJ2-5	-	TGCGCCAGCAGCTCGGGAGGGGGTCTCGGAGGGCAAGAGACCCAGTACTTC	CASSSGGGLGGQETQYF
TRBV24-1	-	TRBJ2-1	-	TGTGCCACCACAGAGGACAATGAGCAGTTCTTC	CATTEDNEQFF
TRBV5-1	-	TRBJ1-2	-	TGCGCCAGCAGCTTGGGGGACACCCCAACGGGGGGCTACACCTTC	CASSLGDTPTGGYTF
TRBV10-3	TRBD1	TRBJ2-7	once	TGTGCCATCAGTAGACAGGGGCCCCCCTACGAGCAGTACTTC	CAISRQGPPYEQYF